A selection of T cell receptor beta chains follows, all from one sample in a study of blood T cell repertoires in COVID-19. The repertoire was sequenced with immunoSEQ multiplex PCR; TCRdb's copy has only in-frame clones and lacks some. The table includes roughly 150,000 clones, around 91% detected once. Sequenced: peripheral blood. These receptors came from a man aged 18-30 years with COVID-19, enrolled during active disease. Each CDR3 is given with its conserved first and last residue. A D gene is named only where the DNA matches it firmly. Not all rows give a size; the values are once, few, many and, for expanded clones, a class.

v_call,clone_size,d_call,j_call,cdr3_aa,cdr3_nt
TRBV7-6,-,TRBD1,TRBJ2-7,CASSSQGDPYEQYF,TGTGCCAGCAGCTCCCAGGGGGACCCCTACGAGCAGTACTTC
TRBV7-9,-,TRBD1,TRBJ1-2,CASSPTWDSPNYGYTF,TGTGCCAGCAGCCCCACGTGGGACAGCCCTAACTATGGCTACACCTTC
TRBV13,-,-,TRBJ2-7,CASSLRAGPPEQYF,TGTGCCAGCAGCTTACGGGCGGGCCCCCCTGAGCAGTACTTC
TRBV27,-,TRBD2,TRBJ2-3,CASSLRTSSILADTQYF,TGTGCCAGCAGTTTGAGGACTAGCTCAATTCTCGCAGATACGCAGTATTTT
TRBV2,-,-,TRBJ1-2,CASRGTTSGVNYGYTF,TGTGCCAGCAGAGGGACAACTTCAGGCGTCAACTATGGCTACACCTTC
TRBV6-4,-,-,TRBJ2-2,CASSRGNTGELFF,TGTGCCAGCAGCAGAGGGAACACCGGGGAGCTGTTTTTT
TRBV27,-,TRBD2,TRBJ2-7,CASGLAGPPYEQYF,TGTGCCAGCGGACTAGCGGGACCGCCCTACGAGCAGTACTTC
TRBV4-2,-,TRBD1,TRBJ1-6,CASSQLPPGQQNSPLHF,TGTGCCAGCAGCCAACTACCTCCGGGACAGCAGAATTCACCCCTCCACTTT
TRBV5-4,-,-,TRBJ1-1,CASSFRANTEAFF,TGTGCCAGCAGCTTCCGCGCGAACACTGAAGCTTTCTTT
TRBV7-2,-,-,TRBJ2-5,CASSLSYGQGQETQYF,TGTGCCAGCAGCCTATCATACGGCCAGGGACAAGAGACCCAGTACTTC
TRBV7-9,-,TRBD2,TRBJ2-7,CASSQSGSNYEQYF,TGTGCCAGCAGCCAAAGCGGGAGTAACTACGAGCAGTACTTC
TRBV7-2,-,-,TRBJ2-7,CASSLVEYEQYF,TGTGCCAGCAGCTTAGTAGAGTACGAGCAGTACTTC
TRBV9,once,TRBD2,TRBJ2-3,CASSVGGGEDTQYF,TGTGCCAGCAGCGTAGGGGGAGGGGAAGATACGCAGTATTTT
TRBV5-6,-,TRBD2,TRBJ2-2,CASSLLLAGDTGELFF,TGTGCCAGCAGCTTGTTACTAGCGGGAGACACCGGGGAGCTGTTTTTT
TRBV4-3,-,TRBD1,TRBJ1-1,CASSQDYQGAFNTEAFF,TGCGCCAGCAGCCAAGATTACCAGGGGGCTTTCAACACTGAAGCTTTCTTT
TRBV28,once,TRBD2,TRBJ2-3,CASSSLASGVTDTQYF,TGTGCCAGCAGTTCACTAGCGTCGGGGGTTACAGATACGCAGTATTTT
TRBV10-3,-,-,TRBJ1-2,CATEPSRDYGYTF,TGTGCCACAGAACCGTCACGGGACTATGGCTACACCTTC
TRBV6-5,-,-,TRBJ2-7,CASSYLSRQLTYEQYF,TGTGCCAGCAGTTACCTATCCAGACAGCTAACCTACGAGCAGTACTTC
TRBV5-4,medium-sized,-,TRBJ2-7,CASSLDQTGSYEQYF,TGTGCCAGCAGCCTCGACCAGACAGGCTCCTACGAGCAGTACTTC
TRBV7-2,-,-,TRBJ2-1,CASSSRDNNEQFF,TGTGCCAGCAGCTCCAGGGACAACAATGAGCAGTTCTTC
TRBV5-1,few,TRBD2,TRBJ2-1,CASSQTSGSGSEQFF,TGCGCCAGCAGCCAGACTAGCGGGAGTGGGTCTGAGCAGTTCTTC
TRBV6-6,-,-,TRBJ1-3,CASIFGDGNTIYF,TGTGCCAGCATTTTCGGAGACGGAAACACCATATATTTT
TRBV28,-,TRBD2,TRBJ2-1,CASSFGGRDEQFF,TGTGCCAGCAGTTTCGGGGGGAGGGATGAGCAGTTCTTC
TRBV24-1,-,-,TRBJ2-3,CATSDFWTEGTDTQYF,TGTGCCACCAGTGATTTCTGGACAGAAGGGACAGATACGCAGTATTTT
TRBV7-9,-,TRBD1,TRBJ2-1,CASSLTGGNEQFF,TGTGCCAGCAGCCTGACAGGGGGGAATGAGCAGTTCTTC
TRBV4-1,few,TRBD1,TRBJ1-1,CASSQGGTGLFGTEAFF,TGCGCCAGCAGCCAAGGGGGGACAGGGCTTTTTGGCACTGAAGCTTTCTTT
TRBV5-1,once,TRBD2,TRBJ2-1,CASSSGTSANEQFF,TGCGCCAGCAGCTCCGGGACTAGCGCCAATGAGCAGTTCTTC
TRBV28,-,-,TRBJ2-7,CASSLIRMDSLSF,TGTGCCAGCAGTTTAATTAGGATGGACTCCCTCTCCTTC
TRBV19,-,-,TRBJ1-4,CASSIRAANEKLFF,TGTGCCAGTAGTATCAGGGCGGCTAATGAAAAACTGTTTTTT
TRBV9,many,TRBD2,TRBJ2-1,CASSVARGPLAGGGEQFF,TGTGCCAGCAGCGTAGCAAGGGGACCACTAGCGGGAGGAGGTGAGCAGTTCTTC
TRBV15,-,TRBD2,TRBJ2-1,CATSRDQEGGRLKQFF,TGTGCCACCAGCAGAGATCAGGAAGGCGGGAGGCTTAAGCAGTTCTTC
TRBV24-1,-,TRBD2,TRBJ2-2,CATSDVSGRNTGELFF,TGTGCCACCAGTGATGTTAGCGGGCGGAACACCGGGGAGCTGTTTTTT
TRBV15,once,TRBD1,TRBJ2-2,CATSRGTGDTGELFF,TGTGCCACCAGCAGAGGGACAGGGGATACCGGGGAGCTGTTTTTT
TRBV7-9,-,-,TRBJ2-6,CASSGGQGGTGANVLTF,TGTGCCAGCAGCGGCGGACAGGGAGGGACTGGGGCCAACGTCCTGACTTTC
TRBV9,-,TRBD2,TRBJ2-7,CASSVVKGAGPYEQYF,TGTGCCAGCAGCGTAGTTAAGGGAGCGGGACCCTACGAGCAGTACTTC
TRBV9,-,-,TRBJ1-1,CASSVMVGVNTEAFF,TGTGCCAGCAGCGTTATGGTCGGGGTGAACACTGAAGCTTTCTTT
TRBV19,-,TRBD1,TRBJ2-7,CASSPWDRAPLEQYF,TGTGCCAGTAGCCCATGGGACAGGGCCCCCTTGGAGCAGTACTTC
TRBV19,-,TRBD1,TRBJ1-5,CASRGTGIRGNQPQHF,TGTGCCAGTAGGGGGACAGGGATCCGGGGCAATCAGCCCCAGCATTTT
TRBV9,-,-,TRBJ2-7,CASSVEPGEQYF,TGTGCCAGCAGCGTAGAGCCGGGGGAGCAGTACTTC
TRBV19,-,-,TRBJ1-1,CASRGGYTEAFF,TGTGCCAGTCGAGGTGGCTACACTGAAGCTTTCTTT
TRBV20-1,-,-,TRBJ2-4,CSARRAIQYF,TGCAGTGCTAGGCGGGCCATTCAGTACTTC
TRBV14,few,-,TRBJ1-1,CASSIRGASEAFF,TGTGCCAGCAGTATCCGGGGGGCAAGTGAAGCTTTCTTT
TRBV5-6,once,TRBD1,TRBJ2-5,CASSRDRVQETQYF,TGTGCCAGCAGTCGGGACAGGGTCCAAGAGACCCAGTACTTC
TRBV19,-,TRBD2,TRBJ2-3,CASSIDQGASGLGSTDTQYF,TGTGCCAGTAGTATAGATCAAGGGGCTAGCGGGCTCGGGAGCACAGATACGCAGTATTTT
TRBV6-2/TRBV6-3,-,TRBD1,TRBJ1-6,CASSYRTGGGSPLHF,TGTGCCAGCAGTTACCGGACAGGGGGAGGTTCACCCCTCCACTTT
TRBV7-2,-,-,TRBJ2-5,CASSLEARGETQYF,TGTGCCAGCAGCTTAGAAGCAAGGGGAGAGACCCAGTACTTC
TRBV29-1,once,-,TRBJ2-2,CSVIDRSNTGELFF,TGCAGCGTTATCGACAGGTCGAACACCGGGGAGCTGTTTTTT
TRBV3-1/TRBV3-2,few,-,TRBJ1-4,CASSPGPGGDYEKLFF,TGTGCCAGCAGCCCCGGTCCGGGGGGCGATTATGAAAAACTGTTTTTT